This T cell receptor beta chain is drawn from a study of shared clonotypes between healthy human individuals. Study details: A couple of women and three men aged 18 to 49 made up the donors.

Method: immunoSEQ multiplex PCR; TCRdb's copy keeps in-frame clones and lacks some. The sample comprises millions of clones, more than 85% of which are singletons, and 0.35% to 0.45% rests with the top ten. Worth noting for this clone: Its antigen remains unidentified.

Study-level results: Sequencing depth was predicted to influence how clonotypes are shared among donors. Blood was the sole source, and tissue repertoires probably differ.

Trimming shortened V by 6 bases and J by 0 bases, and 18 bases separated the two germline ends. CDR1 MNHEY and CDR2 SMNVEV come from the germline V gene (reference sequence). The CDR3 runs 17 residues. Donation came from healthy HIV-negative adults that had no recent acute infections or vaccinations. Specimen: naive CD4+ T cells from PBMCs. Subset specified: CD45RA+ positively selected. The receptor comes from a man aged 18 to 29 in good health. Some clones in this sample may be carry-over from other donors' samples. The chain couples TRBV27 to TRBJ1-5; the D gene is possibly TRBD1 (6 bases). CDR3 bases: TGTGCCAGCAGAGGCAGGGACATGTACGGTAGCAATCAGCCCCAGCATTTT. Amino acid sequence: CASRGRDMYGSNQPQHF.